The present T cell receptor beta chain was sequenced within a study of cytomegalovirus exposure and HLA in healthy donors (dated by TCRdb to about 2017). As for the study more broadly: In an earlier analysis of approximately 500 of the donors, 250 to 350 Gb of sequence data and 120 million or so unique TCR beta sequences from about 190 million T cells were reported. To predict cytomegalovirus infection status, the study combined high-throughput TCR immunosequencing, statistical association of individual TCRs with disease status, and machine learning. HLA typing covered class I and class II loci at four-digit resolution. Rather than drawing on any new phenotypic data, the later analysis identified candidate immune exposures from TCR beta sequences and the way those sequences occurred across donors. The study used immunosequencing to profile the T cell repertoires of several hundred subjects and linked those repertoires to cytomegalovirus serostatus. Four or five DR-DQ haplotypes were handled as single units for association and clustering, since linkage in the cohort was strong. Donor age, sex, ethnicity and CMV serostatus were compiled together with the repertoire data. Genome-wide SNP genotypes for about 60% of the roughly 700 donors were used in a later genetic analysis, which treated that subset as a discovery cohort. Among the approximately 400 genotyped donors, approximately 76% belonged to the genetic ancestry cluster associated with self-reported Caucasian donors. On average, over 200,000 unique TCR beta nucleotide sequences were sequenced per donor among 398 genotyped donors of the cohort, with about 19% of those sequences being non-productive. All discovery cohort repertoires had been generated on a single sequencing platform. Approximately 310 gigabases of sequencing data and approximately 85 million unique TCR sequences were included in an early release covering 550 to 650 HLA-typed donors. The study aimed to test whether signatures of past pathogen exposure could be identified by cataloging public T cell receptors. An earlier analysis of about 620 of the donors applied high-throughput TCR beta sequencing to assess whether each TCR beta V gene segment acted as functional or pseudogenic. The number of typed donors differed by locus: about 620-640 for A, B, C, DRB1 and DQB1; 500 to 550 for DQA1; fewer than 610 for DPA1; and about 470 for DPB1. In a later analysis, previously published TCR beta repertoires from more than 500 donors were re-analyzed and high-resolution HLA genotyping was added so that TCR occurrence patterns could be studied. A separate validation cohort of approximately 120 different subjects was used in addition to the 666-subject first cohort. What the authors observed across the whole study: According to a later analysis, most CMV-associated TCR beta chains appeared to be HLA-restricted, and the HLA associations seemed to be driven largely by CMV exposure. Some IMGT-functional V segments, including TRBV6-2 and TRBV6-3, could not be told apart with the 87-base-pair reads, so those segments were excluded. At a false discovery rate of 0.05, a later analysis linked roughly 17,000 TCR beta sequences to specific HLA alleles. The authors suggested that the approach could potentially be generalized to other disease states and immunological phenotypes. Immune exposure information for the cohort was limited to CMV serostatus. In a later genetic analysis, fewer N-insertions in productive TCRs were reported among donors in an Asian-associated ancestry cluster than the roughly 700-donor mean. A few of the identified cytomegalovirus-associated TCR beta chains were confirmed in vitro to be specific for cytomegalovirus antigens. When HLA alleles, especially DR and DQ, strongly co-occurred, attributing TCR associations to individual alleles was difficult. The classifier was reported to diagnose cytomegalovirus status with high specificity and sensitivity in both the original and validation cohorts. A cluster of highly shared sequence variants was judged likely to be a technical artifact of the sequencing pipeline. Compared with equally common non-associated chains, HLA-associated TCR beta chains in a later analysis were more clonally expanded and had lower generation probabilities. In an earlier analysis of 500 to 650 of the donors, most TCR beta V segments appeared in productive rearrangements about 87% or about 30% of the time, broadly matching IMGT annotations. Most TCR sequences were seen in very few donors, while some public TCRs were found in many individuals. Roughly uniform sequencing depth across donors was assumed in presence/absence analyses, although this assumption may not hold. According to a later analysis, parvovirus B19, influenza, CMV and Epstein-Barr virus appeared linked to several top co-occurrence clusters. The earlier analysis of about 600 of the donors excluded roughly 17 rarely observed V segments, including chromosome 9 orphons, because counts were too low. In the study, 164 TCR beta chains were listed as associated with cytomegalovirus. A further reported finding was that TCR beta sequences accurately predicted the HLA-A and HLA-B alleles for most subjects in the first cohort. Linkage disequilibrium might explain the correlated functional status among segregating V segments, but an unknown experimental factor could not be excluded. Because HLA typing was missing for some donors at each locus, association tests included only the typed subset. A later analysis found that TCR association rates varied across HLA loci, with DRB1 alleles showing the most associated TCRs and HLA-C alleles the fewest. This cohort had only TCR beta chains sequenced, and the lack of alpha or paired-chain data limited which features could be detected. A later genetic analysis associated a missense DCLRE1C variant with V-gene and J-gene trimming of TCR beta chains, and an independent cohort replicated the association.

In total, approximately 610 healthy bone marrow donors made up the cohort. All cohort members were sampled while nominally healthy, although unrecorded immune exposures were likely present. The donor was CMV seropositive and was included in the group of some 290 seropositive cohort members. Each donor provided a peripheral blood sample, and peripheral blood mononuclear cells were used for TCR beta sequencing. The Qiagen DNeasy Blood Extraction Kit was used to extract genomic DNA from the blood cell samples. The library was obtained by the immunoSEQ multiplex PCR assay. For the multiplex PCR, a mixture combining 60 forward primers for TCR Vbeta segments and 13 reverse primers for TCR Jbeta segments was used. A multiplex PCR assay on genomic DNA amplified the CDR3 region of rearranged TCR beta genes. On the Illumina HiSeq System, the amplified TCR beta libraries were sequenced as 87-base-pair reads. From the authors' description of their analysis: A later analysis tallied 80 million to 95 million unique TCR beta chains across the 700 or so repertoires, and some 10 million of those chains were shared by two or more donors. A nearest-neighbor algorithm error-corrected the raw reads and collapsed the reads into unique sequences, merging closely related sequences to remove PCR and sequencing errors. Alignment of CDR3 sequences to IMGT reference sequences was used to assign V, D and J gene segments. For a sequence to be retained, a match of at least six nucleotides was required to both a V gene segment and a J gene segment. A rearrangement counted as productive if the CDR3 had no stop codons and remained in frame with V and J, and every other rearrangement counted as non-productive. CDR3 was defined by IMGT convention, running from the second conserved V-encoded cysteine to the conserved J-encoded phenylalanine. Sequences without an unambiguous match to a single V gene segment were excluded from the earlier analysis of approximately 560 of the donors. An earlier analysis of fewer than 750 of the donors called V segments functional above 56.7% productive rearrangements and segregating when the between-donor standard deviation exceeded 5%. A statistical classification framework was built for diagnosing cytomegalovirus status from the catalog of TCR beta chain sequences. In a later analysis, V and J genes were assigned by comparing TCR nucleotide sequences against IMGT/GENE-DB human TR gene sequences. A later analysis assigned CDR3 sequences and most-parsimonious VDJ recombination scenarios with the TCRdist pipeline. In a later analysis, each TCR beta chain was defined by its CDR3 amino acid sequence together with its V-gene family, and reads lacking a unique V-gene family were excluded. To address suspected cross-contamination and a sequencing artifact, a later analysis removed over 500 highly shared, low-generation-probability nucleotide sequences. A later analysis calculated a clonal expansion index for each public chain from normalized within-repertoire ranks of inferred template counts. In a later analysis, generation probabilities were computed with a VDJ recombination model fitted to out-of-frame rearrangements, and the resulting probabilities were checked against IGoR. A later analysis scored TCR-TCR, TCR-HLA and TCR-CMV co-occurrence with hypergeometric tests, applying a repertoire-size bias correction to TCR pairs. In a later analysis, false discovery rates were estimated by permuting HLA or CMV assignments 20 times. In a later analysis, co-occurring TCRs were grouped with DBSCAN, and TCRdist sequence similarity was added when clustering was performed within HLA-allele-positive subsets. For co-occurrence clustering, repertoires with fewer than 30,000 or more than 120,000 public chains were excluded, along with five or six repertoires with anomalous nucleotide sharing. The immuneACCESS repertoire file appears here via TCRdb, limited to in-frame rearrangements. These files lack a portion of the clones; in checked studies, under half of the deficit traces to unresolved V genes, and the cause of the others is not known. For V, J and clone size, that table is used; D and trimming come from the DNA. The sample contains roughly 130,000 clones, around 74% of them found a single time. Around 4.7% of the sample belongs to the ten largest clones.

CDR1 and CDR2, per the germline V gene, are SNHLY and FYNNEI. Counted from cysteine to phenylalanine, this CDR3 has 14 amino acids. Kept here is only the CDR3 DNA, which spans 42 bases and is read in frame from base 1. Here V drops 7 bases and J drops 6 bases, and the junction holds 7 bases not matched to any gene. Comment on this clone: The antigen it binds to is not known. The sample holds no much larger clone one base away, and base qualities are not on file.

This receptor was taken from a man younger than 30 in good health and CMV-seropositive. The sequencing sample was made of PBMCs. Recombination joined TRBV2 with TRBJ2-2, with 8 central nucleotides matching TRBD2. The base sequence is TGTGCCAGCATCGGGACTAGTAGTTCCGGGGAGCTGTTTTTT. Its protein product is CASIGTSSSGELFF.